This TCR beta chain comes out of a study of metastatic and nonmetastatic thyroid tumors. For the study at large: The study looked at repertoires side by side in blood and in tumor or nodule tissue from malignant and benign thyroid patients.

All patients reached thyroid surgery having received no treatment beforehand. The CDR3 runs 18 residues. Germline CDR1 is MDHEN and CDR2 is SYDVKM. Trimming cost V 7 bases and J 6 bases, with 25 bases left between them. A remark on this clone: The CDR3 end shows no conserved phenylalanine or tryptophan, and so a read error is likely.

TCRdb called clones again from the PCR reads with MiXCR. The sample lists 15,000 to 20,000 clones, around a third seen once, with more than 8% in the top ten. Sequenced input: tumor tissue. This TCR derives from a male donor with papillary thyroid cancer or a benign thyroid nodule (not recorded which). Some clones in this sample may be carry-over from other donors' samples. The V call is TRBV28, the J call TRBJ1-6, with D maybe TRBD1 (5 bases). Here the CDR3 reads CASTFFSFQGGFNSPLHC. CDR3 in DNA: TGTGCCAGCACCTTCTTCTCATTTCAGGGTGGTTTTAATTCACCCCTCCACTGT.